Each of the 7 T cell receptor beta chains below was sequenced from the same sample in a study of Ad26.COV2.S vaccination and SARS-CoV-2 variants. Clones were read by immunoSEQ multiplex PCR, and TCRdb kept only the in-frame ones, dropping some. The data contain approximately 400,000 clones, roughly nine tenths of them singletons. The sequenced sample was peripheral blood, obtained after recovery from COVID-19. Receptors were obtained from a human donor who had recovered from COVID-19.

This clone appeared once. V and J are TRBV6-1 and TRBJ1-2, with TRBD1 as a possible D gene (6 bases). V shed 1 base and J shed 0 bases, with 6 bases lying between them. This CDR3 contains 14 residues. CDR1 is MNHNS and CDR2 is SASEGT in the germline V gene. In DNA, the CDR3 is TGTGCCAGCAGTGAAGACAGGGCTAACTATGGCTACACCTTC. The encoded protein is CASSEDRANYGYTF.

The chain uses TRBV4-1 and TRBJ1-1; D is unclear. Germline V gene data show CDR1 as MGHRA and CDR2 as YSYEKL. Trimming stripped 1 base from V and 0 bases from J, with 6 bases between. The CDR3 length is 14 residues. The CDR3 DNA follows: TGCGCCAGCAGCCAAGCGATGTTGAACACTGAAGCTTTCTTT. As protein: CASSQAMLNTEAFF.

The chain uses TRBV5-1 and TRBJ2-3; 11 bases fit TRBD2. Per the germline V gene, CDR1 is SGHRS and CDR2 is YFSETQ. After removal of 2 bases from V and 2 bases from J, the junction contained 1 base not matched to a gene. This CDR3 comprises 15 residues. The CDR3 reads CASSFSGGATDTQYF. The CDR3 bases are TGCGCCAGCAGCTTTAGCGGGGGGGCCACAGATACGCAGTATTTT.

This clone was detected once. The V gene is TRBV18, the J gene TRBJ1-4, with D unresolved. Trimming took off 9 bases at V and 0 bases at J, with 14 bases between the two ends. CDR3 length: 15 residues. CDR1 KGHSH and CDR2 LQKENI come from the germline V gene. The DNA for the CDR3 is TGTGCCAGTTCAGGCATGCCGTCAACTAATGAAAAACTGTTTTTT. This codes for CASSGMPSTNEKLFF. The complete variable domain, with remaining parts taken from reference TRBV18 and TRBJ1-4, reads NAGVMQNPRHLVRRRGQEARLRCSPMKGHSHVYWYRQLPEEGLKFMVYLQKENIIDESGMPKERFSAEFPKEGPSILRIQQVVRGDSAAYFCASSGMPSTNEKLFFGSGTQLSVL.

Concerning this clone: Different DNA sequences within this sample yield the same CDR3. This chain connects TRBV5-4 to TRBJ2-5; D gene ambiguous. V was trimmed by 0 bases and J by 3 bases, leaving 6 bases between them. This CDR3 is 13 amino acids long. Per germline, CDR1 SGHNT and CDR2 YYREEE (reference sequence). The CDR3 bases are TGTGCCAGCAGCTTGGTTAGAGAAGAGACCCAGTACTTC. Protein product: CASSLVREETQYF. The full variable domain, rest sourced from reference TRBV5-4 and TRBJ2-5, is ETGVTQSPTHLIKTRGQQVTLRCSSQSGHNTVSWYQQALGQGPQFIFQYYREEENGRGNFPPRFSGLQFPNYSSELNVNALELDDSALYLCASSLVREETQYFGPGTRLLVL.

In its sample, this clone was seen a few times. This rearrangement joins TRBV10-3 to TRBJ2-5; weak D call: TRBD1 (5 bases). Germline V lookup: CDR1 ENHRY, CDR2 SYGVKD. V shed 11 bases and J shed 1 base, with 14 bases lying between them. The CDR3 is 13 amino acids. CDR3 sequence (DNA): TGTGCCTCAAAGGGGCCCCTCCAAGAGACCCAGTACTTC. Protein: CASKGPLQETQYF.

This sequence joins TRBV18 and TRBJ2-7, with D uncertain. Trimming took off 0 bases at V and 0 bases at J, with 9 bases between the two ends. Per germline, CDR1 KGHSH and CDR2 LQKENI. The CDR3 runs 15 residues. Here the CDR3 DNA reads TGTGCCAGCTCACCACCGACACGCTCCTCCTACGAGCAGTACTTC. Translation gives CASSPPTRSSYEQYF.